This is a list of T cell receptor beta chains from one sample in a study of radiotherapy plus CTLA-4 blockade in lung cancer. Data came from immunoSEQ multiplex PCR; TCRdb stores just in-frame clones and leaves some out. The sample lists 83,000 or so clones; 80% to 85% were seen once. The sample consisted of peripheral blood, taken from a patient treated with radiotherapy plus ipilimumab. The receptors come from a human donor with non-small cell lung cancer who had stable disease on radiotherapy plus ipilimumab. Each CDR3 is given with its conserved first and last residue. Fields, in order: V gene, CDR3 protein.

v_call: TRBV6-5
cdr3_aa: CASSGFNSYNSPLHF

v_call: TRBV27
cdr3_aa: CASSLYLNTDTQYF

v_call: TRBV28
cdr3_aa: CASSLQGARNEQYF

v_call: TRBV6-6
cdr3_aa: CASSLNRVSGANVLTF

v_call: TRBV29-1
cdr3_aa: CSVGSAGGSYNEQFF

v_call: TRBV5-4
cdr3_aa: CASSLDQGGRSPLHF

v_call: TRBV7-9
cdr3_aa: CASSFTSGSGSMETQYF

v_call: TRBV19
cdr3_aa: CASSLGQGGGFTGDTEAFF

v_call: TRBV28
cdr3_aa: CASSTLGGNNSPLHF

v_call: TRBV9
cdr3_aa: CASSVDGNRGQPQHF

v_call: TRBV18
cdr3_aa: CASSARSTDTQYF

v_call: TRBV11-2
cdr3_aa: CASSHTDTQYF

v_call: TRBV9
cdr3_aa: CASSNGRGLAGRETQYF

v_call: TRBV5-1
cdr3_aa: CASSPRPGLADRRDQFF

v_call: TRBV30
cdr3_aa: CASRRVGNTIYF

v_call: TRBV10-2
cdr3_aa: CASRMASGGFTDTQYF

v_call: TRBV5-1
cdr3_aa: CASSLPGAPTDTQYF

v_call: TRBV4-2
cdr3_aa: CASSQERERGGLPHGELFF

v_call: TRBV9
cdr3_aa: CASSEATSGSLYEQYF

v_call: TRBV29-1
cdr3_aa: CSAPRDRGADTQYF

v_call: TRBV27
cdr3_aa: CASSFGGVLYNEQFF

v_call: TRBV6-5
cdr3_aa: CASRVQGRSNQPQHF